Shown below are 22 T cell receptor beta chains from a single sample sequenced in a study of CXCR3-negative and CXCR3-positive naive CD8 T cells. General observations from the study: The TRB CDR3s that CXCR3-positive naive cells carried were more hydrophobic than those of CXCR3-negative naive cells.

All TRB cDNA libraries came from 5' RACE performed with UMI labels. One entry per CDR3 protein, without DNA, is what TCRdb gives after re-calling the 5' RACE reads. Here the sample table reports over 95,000 distinct CDR3 sequences. Their recognized antigens are unknown. Sequencing was performed on naive CXCR3+ CD8+ T cells from blood. Subset of the sample: CD45RO-CCR7+CD27+CD95- naive CD8+ T cells expressing CXCR3 (TNR3+). The receptors shown here come from a human donor in good health. Some clones in this sample may be carry-over from other donors' samples.

This chain joins TRBV6-2 or TRBV6-3 and TRBJ2-5. This CDR3 has 13 amino acids. The germline gives CDR1 MNHEY, CDR2 SVGEGT. CDR3 protein: CASSSVNQETQYF.

The chain uses TRBV11-3 and TRBJ2-5; TCRdb's assignment of TRBD2 cannot be checked, as there is no DNA. The length of the CDR3 is 15 residues. The germline V gene has CDR1 SGHNT and CDR2 YENEEA. CDR3 amino acids: CASSLAGGAEETQYF.

The CDR3 protein is CASSFLGQTNTGELFF. The chain joins TRBV7-6 to TRBJ2-2; lacking DNA, the TRBD1 call made by TCRdb goes unchecked. The CDR3 covers 16 residues. Germline lookup yields CDR1 SGHVS and CDR2 FNYEAQ.

V and J are TRBV11-2 and TRBJ2-4; TCRdb's D gene call, TRBD1, goes unchecked for lack of DNA. This CDR3 is built from 21 residues. Germline CDR1 reads SGHAT; CDR2 reads FQNNGV. CDR3 sequence reads: CASSSWTGGEDTSLAKNIQYF.

The gene calls are TRBV2 and TRBJ2-7. The germline gives CDR1 SNHLY, CDR2 FYNNEI. There are 16 residues in the CDR3. CDR3: CASSELEGSSTYEQYF.

The rearrangement links TRBV27 to TRBJ1-2; with no DNA, the TCRdb D assignment of TRBD1 cannot be verified. The length of the CDR3 is 13 residues. Germline V lookup: CDR1 MNHEY, CDR2 SMNVEV (reference sequence). The CDR3 reads CASSLGGGYGYTF.

The V and J genes are TRBV6-6 and TRBJ2-6; the D call from TCRdb, TRBD1, cannot be confirmed without DNA. Germline V CDR1 and CDR2: MNHNY, SVGAGI (reference sequence). The CDR3 contains 17 residues. CDR3 loop: CASSQLTGLSGANVLTF.

This rearrangement joins TRBV4-3 to TRBJ2-3. Germline CDR1 and CDR2: LGHNA and YSLEER. CDR3 length: 14 amino acids. The chain's CDR3 is CASSQDSYRDTQYF.

This chain links TRBV28 with TRBJ2-7; TCRdb returns TRBD2, unconfirmable since there is no DNA. Germline V lookup: CDR1 MDHEN, CDR2 SYDVKM. The CDR3 is 16 residues long. This CDR3 reads CASSLLAGRESVEQYF.

The chain is built from TRBV11-2 and TRBJ1-2. The CDR3 sequence is 13 residues long. Germline assignment: CDR1 SGHAT and CDR2 FQNNGV. The CDR3 region is CASSYGTLYGYTF.

The rearrangement joins TRBV5-1 to TRBJ2-1; TCRdb designates TRBD2, a call that cannot be tested without DNA. CDR3 length: 17 residues. Germline CDR1 SGHRS, CDR2 YFSETQ. This CDR3 reads CASSLAGVAGFYNEQFF.

The chain carries TRBV29-1 and TRBJ1-2; TCRdb reports TRBD1, a call that lacks DNA to check it against. The CDR3 sequence is 12 residues long. Looked up from germline, CDR1 is SQVTM and CDR2 is ANQGSEA. The CDR3: CSVEADSSGYTF.

J is TRBJ1-5 and V is TRBV4-3; TCRdb's D call, TRBD1, is unchecked because there is no DNA. CDR1 LGHNA and CDR2 YSLEER come from the germline V gene. There are 13 residues in the CDR3. CDR3 sequence: CASSQAGGQPQHF.

The V call is TRBV28, the J call TRBJ2-7; the D gene TCRdb calls, TRBD1, cannot be checked with no DNA. This CDR3 is built from 14 residues. The germline V gene has CDR1 MDHEN and CDR2 SYDVKM. The CDR3 spells CASSSGIGFHEQYF.

The rearrangement links TRBV20-1 to TRBJ2-3; TCRdb selects TRBD1, and the lack of DNA leaves this call unchecked. Germline CDR1 DFQATT, CDR2 SNEGSKA (reference sequence). CDR3 size: 17 residues. CDR3 amino acids: CSAREGTAYLSTDTQYF.

This sequence joins TRBV29-1 and TRBJ2-2; there is no DNA to check the TCRdb D call of TRBD1. Germline-derived CDR1 and CDR2 are SQVTM and ANQGSEA. The CDR3 totals 14 residues. CDR3 sequence: CSVLTGSGTGELFF.

The chain links TRBV7-8 to TRBJ2-5; TCRdb outputs TRBD2, but without DNA this stays unchecked. The CDR3 is 18 amino acids. CDR1 and CDR2 from the germline V gene are SGHVS and FQNEAQ. CDR3 in amino acids: CASSLEASGSESQETQYF. The variable domain in full, completed from reference TRBV7-8 and TRBJ2-5, reads GAGVSQSPRYKVAKRGQDVALRCDPISGHVSLFWYQQALGQGPEFLTYFQNEAQLDKSGLPSDRFFAERPEGSVSTLKIQRTQQEDSAVYLCASSLEASGSESQETQYFGPGTRLLVL.

The V call is TRBV27, the J call TRBJ2-1; TCRdb returns TRBD1, unconfirmable since there is no DNA. The length of the CDR3 is 12 residues. Germline CDR1 reads MNHEY; CDR2 reads SMNVEV (reference sequence). CDR3 amino acids: CASSGQHNEQFF.

CDR3 amino acids: CASSLGGGQSEAFF. J is TRBJ1-1 and V is TRBV27; with no DNA, the TCRdb D assignment of TRBD1 cannot be verified. This CDR3 comprises 14 residues. Germline CDR1 and CDR2: MNHEY and SMNVEV (reference sequence).

The rearrangement uses TRBV7-2 and TRBJ1-1. This CDR3 is built from 11 residues. Germline values: CDR1 SGHTA, CDR2 FQGNSA. CDR3 in amino acids: CASSLVLEAFF.

The chain employs TRBV28 and TRBJ2-3; TCRdb reports TRBD2, a call that lacks DNA to check it against. Per germline, CDR1 MDHEN and CDR2 SYDVKM. The CDR3 consists of 15 residues. CDR3 sequence: CASRRLAESTDTQYF.

This chain joins TRBV6-2 or TRBV6-3 and TRBJ1-5. The CDR3 loop spans 13 amino acids. Per germline, CDR1 MNHEY and CDR2 SVGEGT. The CDR3 here is CASMGLPEETQHF.